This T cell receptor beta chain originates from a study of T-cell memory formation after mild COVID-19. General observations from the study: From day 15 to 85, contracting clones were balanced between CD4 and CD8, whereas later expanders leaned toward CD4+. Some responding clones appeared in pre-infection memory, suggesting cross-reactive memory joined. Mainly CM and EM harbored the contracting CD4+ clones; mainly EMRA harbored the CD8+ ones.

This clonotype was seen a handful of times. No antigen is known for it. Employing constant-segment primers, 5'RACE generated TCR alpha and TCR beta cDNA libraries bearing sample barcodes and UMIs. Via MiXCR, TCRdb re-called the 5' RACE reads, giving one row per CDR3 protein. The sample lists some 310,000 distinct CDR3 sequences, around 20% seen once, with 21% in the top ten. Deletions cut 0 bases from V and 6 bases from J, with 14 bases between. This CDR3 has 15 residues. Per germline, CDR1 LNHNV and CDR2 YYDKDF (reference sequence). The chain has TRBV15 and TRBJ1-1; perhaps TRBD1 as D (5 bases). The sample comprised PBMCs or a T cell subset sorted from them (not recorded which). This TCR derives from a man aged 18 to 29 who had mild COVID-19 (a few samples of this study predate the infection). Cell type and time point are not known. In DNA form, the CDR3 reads TGTGCCACCAGCAGAGAACACGGCGGGGGGGCTGAAGCTTTCTTT. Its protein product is CATSREHGGGAEAFF. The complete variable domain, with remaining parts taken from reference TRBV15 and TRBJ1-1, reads DAMVIQNPRYQVTQFGKPVTLSCSQTLNHNVMYWYQQKSSQAPKLLFHYYDKDFNNEADTPDNFQSRRPNTSFCFLDIRSPGLGDTAMYLCATSREHGGGAEAFFGQGTRLTVV.